Below are 19 T cell receptor beta chains sequenced from a single sample in a study of blood T cell repertoires in COVID-19. Method: immunoSEQ multiplex PCR; TCRdb's copy keeps in-frame clones and lacks some. The sample consists of tens of thousands of clones, about 85% of them appearing once. Sequencing used peripheral blood. These receptors all come from a human donor in a cohort sampled during active COVID-19.

The rearrangement uses TRBV6-1 and TRBJ2-7; tentative D call: TRBD1 (6 bases). V gave up 2 bases and J gave up 4 bases, with 6 bases separating them. Germline V gene sequence: CDR1 MNHNS, CDR2 SASEGT. CDR3 length: 12 amino acids. The CDR3 loop is CASSETGYEQYF. CDR3 coding DNA: TGTGCCAGCAGTGAAACAGGGTACGAGCAGTACTTC.

Only a few counts were recorded for this clone. The V call is TRBV27, the J call TRBJ2-1; 16 nucleotides agree with TRBD2. There are 19 residues in the CDR3. Germline V gene sequence: CDR1 MNHEY, CDR2 SMNVEV (reference sequence). V was pared by 6 bases and J by 6 bases, with 14 bases of the junction left unmatched. The CDR3 nucleotides are TGTGCCAGCAGGCCCCTAGGGACTAGCGGGAGGGCCGCTCCCAATGAGCAGTTCTTC. Translated: CASRPLGTSGRAAPNEQFF.

The chain carries TRBV4-2 and TRBJ2-1, with 8 nucleotides matching TRBD2. This CDR3 spans 15 amino acids. Germline trimming cut 1 base from V and 9 bases from J; bases unmatched to any gene: 8. Per the germline V gene, CDR1 is LGHNA and CDR2 is YNFKEQ. CDR3 residues: CASSQAAGEFGEQFF. CDR3 nucleotide sequence: TGTGCCAGCAGCCAAGCAGCGGGAGAATTTGGTGAGCAGTTCTTC.

This chain joins TRBV11-3 and TRBJ1-1, with TRBD1 matching over 7 bases. CDR3 length: 14 residues. Germline CDR1 reads SGHNT; CDR2 reads YENEEA. V shed 5 bases, J shed 5 bases, and the junction held 8 bases outside the gene matches. The CDR3 protein is CASSSSGGQTEAFF. The CDR3 nucleotides are TGTGCCAGCAGCAGCTCAGGGGGGCAGACTGAAGCTTTCTTT.

The chain employs TRBV5-1 and TRBJ2-7; 10 bases match TRBD1. V gave up 4 bases and J gave up 4 bases; unmatched junction bases: 8. CDR1 and CDR2 (germline): SGHRS, YFSETQ. CDR3 length: 15 residues. Here the CDR3 DNA reads TGCGCCAGCAGCCAGGGGGGACAGGGGCTTTACGAGCAGTACTTC. This translates into CASSQGGQGLYEQYF.

Only one count was recorded for this clone. The chain has TRBV6-5 and TRBJ1-2; the D is unclear. Between the trimmed V and J ends, which lost 8 bases and 6 bases, there was a span of 7 bases. The CDR3 is made up of 10 amino acids. In germline, CDR1 is MNHEY, CDR2 SVGAGI. The DNA of the CDR3 is TGTGCCAGCGGGAGGGATGGCTACACCTTC. Encoded protein: CASGRDGYTF.

Regarding this clone: Other DNA sequences from this sample encode an identical CDR3 as well. The chain employs TRBV7-9 and TRBJ1-4; perhaps TRBD1 as D (5 bases). The V end lost 5 bases, the J end lost 7 bases, and 14 bases lay between the germline ends. Germline V CDR1 and CDR2: SEHNR, FQNEAQ (reference sequence). The CDR3 runs to 14 residues. CDR3 nucleotide sequence: TGTGCCAGCAGCCTTACGGGACTTGGTGAAAAACTGTTTTTT. Its translation is CASSLTGLGEKLFF.

The chain recombines TRBV12-3 or TRBV12-4 with TRBJ1-1; 8 positions match TRBD1. The V and J ends lost 6 bases and 3 bases, in that order; junction bases with no gene match: 3. CDR3 size: 13 residues. The CDR3 loop reads CASSRGRYTEAFF. The CDR3, as DNA: TGTGCCAGCAGCAGGGGGCGTTACACTGAAGCTTTCTTT.

The V call is TRBV3-1 (or the pseudogene TRBV3-2), the J call TRBJ2-7; weak D call: TRBD1 (7 bases). The CDR3 spans 16 residues. V was cut by 2 bases and J by 4 bases, with 18 bases left in between. Germline CDR1 and CDR2: LGHDT and YNNKEL (reference sequence). This CDR3 is CASSQPGGQGGYEQYF. The CDR3 nucleotides are TGTGCCAGCAGCCAACCAGGGGGGCAGGGCGGGTACGAGCAGTACTTC.

The chain has TRBV5-4 and TRBJ1-2; TRBD1 might be the D (5 bases). V shed 2 bases and J shed 10 bases, with 15 bases lying between them. CDR3 length: 13 amino acids. Germline CDR1 reads SGHNT; CDR2 reads YYREEE (reference sequence). The CDR3 DNA reads TGTGCCAGCAGCTTAGAGGACGGGGGATACTACACCTTC. Translating gives CASSLEDGGYYTF.

The CDR3 is CASSTPGGNEQFF. The CDR3 nucleotides are TGTGCCAGCAGTACGCCCGGGGGCAATGAGCAGTTCTTC. This sequence joins TRBV12-3 or TRBV12-4 and TRBJ2-1, with a weak D call TRBD2 (6 bases). The CDR3 length is 13 residues. V was pared by 5 bases and J by 6 bases, with 11 bases between.

The chain joins TRBV10-3 to TRBJ2-7; D is ambiguous. The CDR3 spans 16 residues. The germline V gene encodes CDR1 ENHRY and CDR2 SYGVKD. V lost 3 bases and J lost 4, with 19 bases in between. The chain's CDR3 is CAISEYSSSAGYEQYF. Written as DNA, the CDR3 is TGTGCCATCAGTGAATACAGCTCTTCGGCTGGTTACGAGCAGTACTTC.

This clone was seen only a few times. CDR3 DNA: TGTGCCAGCAGCGTCGATAGCGGGAGGGGAGAGACCCAGTACTTC. Translation: CASSVDSGRGETQYF. The chain is built from TRBV9 and TRBJ2-5, with 11 positions matching TRBD2. The CDR3 extends over 15 amino acids. V dropped 2 bases and J dropped 4; count of bases not matched to a gene: 4. The V gene's germline CDR1 is SGDLS and CDR2 YYNGEE. The full variable domain, completed using reference TRBV9 and TRBJ2-5, is DSGVTQTPKHLITATGQRVTLRCSPRSGDLSVYWYQQSLDQGLQFLIQYYNGEERAKGNILERFSAQQFPDLHSELNLSSLELGDSALYFCASSVDSGRGETQYFGPGTRLLVL.

The V gene is TRBV5-1, the J gene TRBJ2-7; 8 bases are a match to TRBD2. V dropped 3 bases and J dropped 4; count of bases not matched to a gene: 6. Germline values: CDR1 SGHRS, CDR2 YFSETQ. The CDR3 consists of 14 residues. CDR3 bases: TGCGCCAGCAGCTCAGGACTAGCAGATTACGAGCAGTACTTC. Residues: CASSSGLADYEQYF.

This clone has more than one count but fewer than ten. The chain employs TRBV12-3 or TRBV12-4 and TRBJ2-3; 8 bases match TRBD2. The CDR3 spans 13 residues. The J segment lost 8 bases and the V segment lost 9 bases, leaving 10 bases of the junction unmatched. CDR3 bases: TGTGCCAGTAGCGGGGCCCGGTCCGGTACGCAGTATTTT. It encodes CASSGARSGTQYF.

The chain recombines TRBV19 with TRBJ2-1; 9 nucleotides line up with TRBD2. Unmatched junction bases numbered 14, after V lost 7 bases and J lost 7 bases. This CDR3 region has 16 residues. The germline CDR1 and CDR2 sequences are LNHDA and SQIVND (reference sequence). CDR3 region: CASIPSAGGYSNEQFF. In nucleotides, the CDR3 is TGTGCCAGTATTCCCTCAGCGGGAGGATATAGTAATGAGCAGTTCTTC. The complete variable domain, with remaining parts taken from reference TRBV19 and TRBJ2-1, reads DGGITQSPKYLFRKEGQNVTLSCEQNLNHDAMYWYRQDPGQGLRLIYYSQIVNDFQKGDIAEGYSVSREKKESFPLTVTSAQKNPTAFYLCASIPSAGGYSNEQFFGPGTRLTVL.

There are a few counts of this clone. V is TRBV7-2 and J is TRBJ2-3; 7 bases fit TRBD2. This CDR3 contains 16 residues. Unmatched junction bases numbered 11, after V lost 5 bases and J lost 3 bases. The germline V gene has CDR1 SGHTA and CDR2 FQGNSA. The CDR3 sequence: CASSTQAGASTDTQYF. For the CDR3, the DNA is TGTGCCAGCAGCACCCAGGCGGGAGCTTCGACAGATACGCAGTATTTT.

J is TRBJ1-1 and V is TRBV13; 7 nucleotides match TRBD1. CDR3 length: 16 amino acids. CDR1 is PRHDT, CDR2 FYEKMQ, per germline (reference sequence). V shed 0 bases and J 4 bases; nucleotides not matched to a gene: 8. The CDR3 region is CASSLGWGTVSTEAFF. Here the CDR3 DNA reads TGTGCCAGCAGCTTAGGCTGGGGGACAGTTAGCACTGAAGCTTTCTTT. The full variable domain, rest sourced from reference TRBV13 and TRBJ1-1, is AAGVIQSPRHLIKEKRETATLKCYPIPRHDTVYWYQQGPGQDPQFLISFYEKMQSDKGSIPDRFSAQQFSDYHSELNMSSLELGDSALYFCASSLGWGTVSTEAFFGQGTRLTVV.

This clone was detected only once. The J gene is TRBJ2-2, the V gene TRBV5-6; D possibly corresponds to TRBD1 (6 bases). The CDR3 consists of 16 residues. Germline V CDR1 and CDR2: SGHDT, YYEEEE. Between the trimmed V and J ends, which lost 0 bases and 7 bases, there was a span of 16 bases. CDR3: CASSLGVQGIVGELFF. The CDR3 DNA reads as TGTGCCAGCAGCTTGGGGGTACAGGGTATTGTCGGGGAGCTGTTTTTT.